The clone carrying this T cell receptor beta chain was detected only a few times. The antigen is not known. Isolating CD4+ T cells followed approximately nine days of culture. Testing of the vaccine recipients showed negative nucleocapsid antibodies and no prior SARS-CoV-2 infection. Both day 3 and day 7 saw half the medium replaced with IL-2 medium. These data are taken from a study of vaccination effects on CD4 cells after COVID-19. This table comes from immunoSEQ multiplex PCR, and its TCRdb copy is limited to in-frame clones, with some not included. The table records 70,000 or so clones, around 77% of them present only once. Study observations and caveats: Infection-derived and vaccine-derived clones contracted markedly late after vaccination. Small numbers of convalescent patients limited the study. It also lacked early post-infection timepoints.

The clonotype was recovered from a human donor who received a COVID-19 vaccine. The sample consisted of CD4+ T cells from PBMCs cultured without peptide, taken before COVID-19 vaccination.

The CDR3 loop reads CASSLTAGRRYNSPLHF. The CDR3, as DNA: TGTGCCAGCAGTTTAACGGCAGGGCGAAGGTATAATTCACCCCTCCACTTT. The chain has TRBV28 and TRBJ1-6, with TRBD1 as a possible D gene (5 bases). The CDR3 covers 17 residues. Per germline, CDR1 MDHEN and CDR2 SYDVKM. V lost 2 bases and J lost 4, with 15 bases in between.